This is a list of T cell receptor beta chains from one sample in a study of T cells in Graves' hyperthyroidism and ophthalmopathy. TCRdb fed the multiplex PCR reads into MiXCR, producing one record per CDR3 protein. The top ten hold roughly 18% of the sample, which has around 530,000 distinct CDR3 sequences, 17% seen once. Sequencing input: blood. These receptors were obtained from a woman aged 18-30 years with Graves' ophthalmopathy. The CDR3 runs from the conserved cysteine through the conserved F or W. The D gene is left open where the match is weak. Rows may omit the clone size; those that give it use once, few, many or a size class.

d_call	v_call	j_call	clone_size	cdr3_nt	cdr3_aa
-	TRBV27	TRBJ2-3	-	TGTGCCAGCAGTTTGCAACGAGGGGGAGATACGCAGTATTTT	CASSLQRGGDTQYF
TRBD1	TRBV13	TRBJ1-4	-	TGTGCCGGCAGCTTCGCAGGGGGCTCTAATGAAAAACTGTTTTTT	CAGSFAGGSNEKLFF
TRBD1	TRBV7-9	TRBJ1-1	many	TGTGCCAGCAGCTTCTTTAGGCCTTACAGGGGTAGCACTGAAGCTTTCTTT	CASSFFRPYRGSTEAFF
-	TRBV6-6	TRBJ2-7	-	TGTGCCAGCAGTTACTCGACCAATGCCGAGCAGTACTTC	CASSYSTNAEQYF
TRBD1	TRBV28	TRBJ1-2	many	TGTGCCAGCACTCGACAGGGTTTTGCCTATGGCTACACCTTC	CASTRQGFAYGYTF
TRBD1	TRBV12-3/TRBV12-4	TRBJ1-4	-	TGTGCCAGCAGACGGGGACAGGGGGATTTTATGGGTGAAAAACTGTTTTTT	CASRRGQGDFMGEKLFF
TRBD2	TRBV24-1	TRBJ2-3	-	TGTGCCGCCACCTGGACTAGCGGGGGTGCGGATACGCAGTATTTT	CAATWTSGGADTQYF
-	TRBV6-1	TRBJ1-6	many	TGTGCCAGCAGGCGAGGAGGCGATAATTCACCCCTCCACTTT	CASRRGGDNSPLHF
-	TRBV6-1	TRBJ2-7	few	TGTGCCAGCAGTCGGGTCTGGGGGTCCTACGAGCAGTACTTC	CASSRVWGSYEQYF
TRBD1	TRBV7-8	TRBJ1-1	-	TGTGCCAGCAGTTACCAGGCGACAGGGTGGGCTGAAGCTTTCTTT	CASSYQATGWAEAFF
TRBD1	TRBV3-1	TRBJ2-5	many	TGTGCCAGCAGCCAGGGACAGGGGGGCCAAGAGACCCAGTACTTC	CASSQGQGGQETQYF
TRBD2	TRBV7-3	TRBJ2-1	many	TGTGCCAGCAGCTTAATAGCGGGAGGGCCCTCCCCCAATGAGCAGTTCTTC	CASSLIAGGPSPNEQFF
TRBD2	TRBV28	TRBJ2-7	-	TGTGCCAGCGGGCGGGGGGGGGCTTACGAGCAGTACTTC	CASGRGGAYEQYF
-	TRBV12-3/TRBV12-4	TRBJ1-5	many	TGTGCCAGCAGTTTTCTGGGCAGCAATCAGCCCCAGCATTTT	CASSFLGSNQPQHF
-	TRBV3-1	TRBJ2-5	-	TGTGCCAGCAGCCAAGATCGTAGGGGGGAGACCCAGTACTTC	CASSQDRRGETQYF
-	TRBV6-1	TRBJ2-6	many	TGTGCCAGCAGTTCCAGGGGAGCTGGGGCCAACGTCCTGACTTTC	CASSSRGAGANVLTF
-	TRBV28	TRBJ1-2	-	TGTGCCACGGATAGGGGTGAACCCTATGGCTACACCTTC	CATDRGEPYGYTF
-	TRBV12-3/TRBV12-4	TRBJ2-3	many	TGTGCCAGCAGTTTATTTCGGCTAGTAGCAGATACGCAGTATTTT	CASSLFRLVADTQYF
-	TRBV12-3/TRBV12-4	TRBJ2-2	few	TGTGCCAGCAGTTTCGCGGAGGGGGGCACCGGGGAGCTGTTTTTT	CASSFAEGGTGELFF
-	TRBV28	TRBJ2-3	many	TGTGCCAGCACCGACCAAGAATATACGCAGTATTTT	CASTDQEYTQYF
-	TRBV28	TRBJ1-6	many	TGTGCCAGCAGTTTATCGGGAGAACCCAATTCACCCCTCCACTTT	CASSLSGEPNSPLHF
-	TRBV5-6	TRBJ1-1	many	TGTGCCAGCAGCTTTGAGGGAAAACTGACTGAAGCTTTCTTT	CASSFEGKLTEAFF
-	TRBV7-9	TRBJ1-3	-	TGTGCCAGCAGCCTTAATGGGCCCGGGGACACCATATATTTT	CASSLNGPGDTIYF
-	TRBV5-8	TRBJ2-7	-	TGTGCCAGCAGCCGTCAGACAGAATACGAGCAGTACTTC	CASSRQTEYEQYF
TRBD1	TRBV2	TRBJ1-1	many	TGTGCCAGCAGTACAGGGGTCACTGAAGCTTTCTTT	CASSTGVTEAFF
TRBD2	TRBV29-1	TRBJ2-1	many	TGCAGCGTCAAGGGACTAGCGGGGCCTAGCTCCTACAATGAGCAGTTCTTC	CSVKGLAGPSSYNEQFF
TRBD1	TRBV15	TRBJ1-2	-	TGTGCCACCAGCCCCCGACAGGGGGCAGTTGGCTACACCTTC	CATSPRQGAVGYTF
TRBD2	TRBV20-1	TRBJ2-5	-	TGCAGTGCTAGGCCCCTTCTAGCGGGAGGGTGGGAGACCCAGTACTTC	CSARPLLAGGWETQYF
TRBD2	TRBV28	TRBJ2-1	many	TGTGCCAGCAGCCTTACGCTAGCGGGTGCTTACAATGAGCAGTTCTTC	CASSLTLAGAYNEQFF
-	TRBV5-8	TRBJ2-7	-	TGTGCCAGCAGGTCTGAACACAGGAGATCCTACGAGCAGTACTTC	CASRSEHRRSYEQYF
TRBD1	TRBV7-9	TRBJ2-7	many	TGTGCCAGCAGCATTGGACAGGGTATCTACGAGCAGTACTTC	CASSIGQGIYEQYF
TRBD2	TRBV28	TRBJ2-7	many	TGTGCCAGCAGTGTGGCGGGAGTCATCTACGAGCAGTACTTC	CASSVAGVIYEQYF
TRBD2	TRBV12-3/TRBV12-4	TRBJ2-7	many	TGTGCCAGCAGCCCGAGTAGCGGGTACTACGAGCAGTACTTC	CASSPSSGYYEQYF
-	TRBV5-1	TRBJ2-2	few	TGCGCCAGCAGCTTGGGGGCATCGAACACCGGGGAGCTGTTTTTT	CASSLGASNTGELFF
TRBD1	TRBV9	TRBJ1-2	-	TGTGCCAGCTCACTCGGGACAGGGGATGCTCCTGGCTACACCTTC	CASSLGTGDAPGYTF
-	TRBV28	TRBJ1-2	many	TGTGCCAGCGGAGAGATAGGGGACGGCTACACCTTC	CASGEIGDGYTF
TRBD1	TRBV7-6	TRBJ1-3	few	TGTGCCAGCAGCCCGAGACCCCCGGGACAGTCTGGAAACACCATATATTTT	CASSPRPPGQSGNTIYF
TRBD1	TRBV28	TRBJ1-5	many	TGTGCCAGCAGTCTCGACAGGGGGCCCATCCGTCAGCCCCAGCATTTT	CASSLDRGPIRQPQHF
-	TRBV28	TRBJ2-7	many	TGTGCCAGCAGTTTATCGGGCACAGGGGAGGGCTACGAGCAGTACTTC	CASSLSGTGEGYEQYF
-	TRBV5-6	TRBJ2-7	few	TGTGCCAGCAGCTTCACCGGGGACGAGCAGTACTTC	CASSFTGDEQYF
TRBD2	TRBV12-3/TRBV12-4	TRBJ2-7	many	TGTGCCAGCAGTTTACCCTCGGGACTACCAACCTACGAGCAGTACTTC	CASSLPSGLPTYEQYF
-	TRBV6-2/TRBV6-3	TRBJ2-1	many	TGTGCCAGCAGTATGACCAATGAGCAGTTCTTC	CASSMTNEQFF
TRBD1	TRBV5-8	TRBJ1-1	many	TGTGCCAGCAGCTTCCGGACAGGGGGTGGAAACACTGAAGCTTTCTTT	CASSFRTGGGNTEAFF
TRBD1	TRBV27	TRBJ1-2	-	TGTGCCAGCAGCATAAGGACAGGCTATGGCTACACCTTC	CASSIRTGYGYTF
-	TRBV9	TRBJ2-1	-	TGTGCCAGCAGCGTAGAAGACGCCTACAATGAGCAGTTCTTC	CASSVEDAYNEQFF
TRBD1	TRBV20-1	TRBJ1-5	many	TGCAGTGCTCCTCAACTGACAGGGGGCGTCAATCAGCCCCAGCATTTT	CSAPQLTGGVNQPQHF
-	TRBV29-1	TRBJ2-3	many	TGCAGTGCCTACACAGATACGCAGTATTTT	CSAYTDTQYF
-	TRBV6-2/TRBV6-3	TRBJ1-6	few	TGTGCCAGCACCCCGGCGCAGTATAATTCACCCCTCCACTTT	CASTPAQYNSPLHF
-	TRBV28	TRBJ2-5	many	TGTGCCAGCAGTTTTATCTGGGGCGGGGGCAAAGAGACCCAGTACTTC	CASSFIWGGGKETQYF
TRBD2	TRBV19	TRBJ2-3	-	TGTGCCAGTAGTACCCTCTTTGCGGGAGGGCGGGCAGATACGCAGTATTTT	CASSTLFAGGRADTQYF
TRBD1	TRBV7-2	TRBJ1-2	many	TGTGCCAGCAGCTTATGGCAGGGGGCTTCGAGTGGCTACACCTTC	CASSLWQGASSGYTF
TRBD1	TRBV7-9	TRBJ1-2	-	TGTGCCAGCAGCTTAAGGGACAGGTTCGACTATGGCTACACCTTC	CASSLRDRFDYGYTF
TRBD1	TRBV7-8	TRBJ1-5	-	TGTGCCAGCACTCCGGGGGGACAGTTTATATACAATCAGCCCCAGCATTTT	CASTPGGQFIYNQPQHF
-	TRBV5-6	TRBJ2-7	few	TGTGCCAGCATTCTAGACCGGGGTCCGACCTACGAGCAGTACTTC	CASILDRGPTYEQYF